One sample yielded the 2 T cell receptor beta chains listed below, sequenced in a study of CD8 T cells in ankylosing spondylitis. Study conclusions and caveats: Among TCR beta sequences, a motif of about 8 highly homologous variants appeared characteristic of ankylosing spondylitis blood.

Using its own MiXCR run on the 5' RACE reads, TCRdb lists one record per CDR3 protein. The sample records 450,000 to 550,000 distinct CDR3 sequences, approximately 5% being singletons. Their antigen targets remain unknown. Material: blood, either unsorted or a sorted T cell fraction (not recorded which). These receptors came from a male donor with ankylosing spondylitis.

This clonotype was seen at least ten times. J is TRBJ2-4 and V is TRBV5-1; 13 bases fit TRBD2. J lost 7 bases, V lost 6 bases, and 4 bases had no gene match. CDR3 length: 14 amino acids. The V gene's germline CDR1 is SGHRS and CDR2 YFSETQ. CDR3 region: CASKGLAGPNIQYF. The CDR3, as DNA: TGCGCCAGCAAGGGACTAGCGGGACCGAACATTCAGTACTTC. Full variable domain (missing parts from reference TRBV5-1 and TRBJ2-4): KAGVTQTPRYLIKTRGQQVTLSCSPISGHRSVSWYQQTPGQGLQFLFEYFSETQRNKGNFPGRFSGRQFSNSRSEMNVSTLELGDSALYLCASKGLAGPNIQYFGAGTRLSVL.

This clonotype was seen ten or more times. This sequence joins TRBV9 and TRBJ1-1, with 7 bases identical to TRBD1. Germline V gene data show CDR1 as SGDLS and CDR2 as YYNGEE. V shed 4 bases and J 2 bases; nucleotides not matched to a gene: 5. The CDR3 extends over 14 amino acids. The CDR3 loop reads CASSNRDSNTEAFF. CDR3 DNA: TGTGCCAGCAGCAACCGGGACAGCAACACTGAAGCTTTCTTT.